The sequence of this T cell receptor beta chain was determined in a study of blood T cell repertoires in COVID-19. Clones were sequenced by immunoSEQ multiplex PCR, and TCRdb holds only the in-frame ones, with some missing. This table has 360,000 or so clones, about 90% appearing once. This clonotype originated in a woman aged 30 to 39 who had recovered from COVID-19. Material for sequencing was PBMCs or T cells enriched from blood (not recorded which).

CDR3 region: CASRSDRDIYGYTF. The CDR3 DNA is TGTGCCAGCAGATCCGACCGGGACATCTATGGCTACACCTTC. The gene calls are TRBV28 and TRBJ1-2, with D perhaps matching TRBD1 (6 bases). In germline, CDR1 is MDHEN, CDR2 SYDVKM. The CDR3 has 14 residues. Trimming pared 6 bases from V and 4 bases from J, leaving 15 bases between.